This TCR beta chain came from a study of T cells after yellow fever vaccination. Broader study findings: Abundant clonotypes from the bulk population could have been carried over as contaminants into FACS-sorted repertoires.

In germline, CDR1 is DFQATT, CDR2 SNEGSKA (reference sequence). The CDR3 extends over 15 amino acids. After removal of 6 bases from V and 3 bases from J, the junction contained 8 bases not matched to a gene. A 5'RACE template-switching step, the method used to make TCR cDNA, added a universal primer site and UMIs. TCRdb re-analysed the 5' RACE reads in MiXCR, keeping a single row per CDR3 protein. The sample carries 170,000 or so distinct CDR3 sequences, approximately 6.2% recorded once. Details on this clonotype: As yet, its antigen is unknown.

This receptor was taken from a young man who received the YFV17D yellow fever vaccine. Sequences were derived from CD4+ T cells sorted from PBMCs, sampled on the day of the first yellow fever vaccination. The chain is built from TRBV20-1 and TRBJ1-4; 9 bases fit TRBD1. The CDR3: CSATGTGRSNEKLFF. Here the CDR3 DNA reads TGCAGTGCGACCGGGACAGGGAGGTCTAATGAAAAACTGTTTTTT.